The 12 T cell receptor beta chains listed next were all sequenced from one sample in a study of shared clonotypes between healthy human individuals. Sequenced by immunoSEQ multiplex PCR; TCRdb stores in-frame clones only, minus some. The data hold about 1.9 million clones, with around 93% observed a single time. Cells designated naive CD8 were CD45RO-negative and were positively selected for CCR7, with terminally differentiated effector memory CD45RA+ cells excluded. The sequenced sample was naive CD8+ T cells from PBMCs. The receptors shown here come from a man younger than 30 in good health. Some clones in this sample may be carry-over from other donors' samples.

The chain recombines TRBV5-4 with TRBJ1-5; 8 bases align to TRBD1. After removal of 4 bases from V and 4 bases from J, the junction contained 1 base not matched to a gene. Germline assignment: CDR1 SGHNT and CDR2 YYREEE (reference sequence). The CDR3 has 13 amino acids. The CDR3 protein is CASSRQGNQPQHF. The CDR3 DNA sequence: TGTGCCAGCAGCAGACAGGGGAATCAGCCCCAGCATTTT.

This clone is a singleton in its sample. V is TRBV11-1 and J is TRBJ1-2; 7 nucleotides match TRBD1. From germline, CDR1 is SGHAT and CDR2 FQDESV (reference sequence). The ends lost 5 bases at V and 3 bases at J; junction bases unmatched: 3. The CDR3 totals 13 residues. DNA of the CDR3: TGTGCCAGCAGCGATGGGACAGACTATGGCTACACCTTC. It specifies CASSDGTDYGYTF.

This clone was seen a single time. The chain links TRBV5-8 to TRBJ2-3; 11 positions agree with TRBD2. Germline V lookup: CDR1 SGHTS, CDR2 YDEGEE. The ends lost 4 bases at V and 2 bases at J; junction bases unmatched: 6. The CDR3 is made up of 16 amino acids. In DNA form, the CDR3 reads TGTGCCAGCAGCCTTTGGACTAGCGGGTACACAGATACGCAGTATTTT. This gives the protein CASSLWTSGYTDTQYF.

This sequence joins TRBV11-2 and TRBJ1-2; maybe TRBD1 (6 bases). CDR3 length: 14 residues. Germline V lookup: CDR1 SGHAT, CDR2 FQNNGV. Deletions cut 1 base from V and 3 bases from J, with 9 bases between. DNA of the CDR3: TGTGCCAGCAGCTTAGGGGGGACACACTATGGCTACACCTTC. This encodes CASSLGGTHYGYTF.

The DNA for the CDR3 is TGTGCCAGCAGCTTTAGGACTAGCGGGAATCACGAGCAGTACTTC. It is translated as CASSFRTSGNHEQYF. The chain couples TRBV7-2 to TRBJ2-7; 12 bases are shared with TRBD2. J was trimmed by 5 bases and V by 3 bases; bases with no gene match: 5. Germline V CDR1 and CDR2: SGHTA, FQGNSA. The CDR3 runs 15 residues.

This chain links TRBV2 with TRBJ2-1; D remains unclear. This CDR3 spans 15 amino acids. Germline CDR1 reads SNHLY; CDR2 reads FYNNEI. Trimming removed 7 bases at V and 2 bases at J, with 15 bases between. In DNA, the CDR3 is TGTGCCAGCAAAAATCTCCAGGAGCCCTACAATGAGCAGTTCTTC. It encodes CASKNLQEPYNEQFF.

V and J are TRBV14 and TRBJ2-1; 11 bases match TRBD2. The CDR3 length is 16 residues. Germline V CDR1 and CDR2: SGHDN, FVKESK. Unmatched junction bases numbered 9, after V lost 4 bases and J lost 7 bases. CDR3 nucleotide sequence: TGTGCCAGCAGCCCTGCACTAGCGGGAGTCCCAAATGAGCAGTTCTTC. It yields the protein CASSPALAGVPNEQFF.

The chain uses TRBV28 and TRBJ2-7, with a weak D call TRBD1 (5 bases). Germline V gene sequence: CDR1 MDHEN, CDR2 SYDVKM. CDR3 length: 12 amino acids. The V end was cut by 3 bases, the J end by 4 bases, with 7 bases between. DNA of the CDR3: TGTGCCAGCAGTTTCAACAGGTACGAGCAGTACTTC. Encoded protein: CASSFNRYEQYF.

Comment on this clone: This same CDR3 is encoded by further DNA sequences in the sample. The chain recombines TRBV28 with TRBJ1-5; D gene ambiguous. The length of the CDR3 is 12 residues. CDR1 and CDR2 (germline): MDHEN, SYDVKM. The V end lost 2 bases, the J end lost 4 bases, and 3 bases lay between the germline ends. The CDR3 sequence is CASSLVNQPQHF. CDR3 sequence (DNA): TGTGCCAGCAGTTTAGTAAATCAGCCCCAGCATTTT.

On this clone: Different DNA sequences within this sample yield the same CDR3. The V call is TRBV7-6, the J call TRBJ1-1; D is undetermined. V was shortened by 1 base and J by 2 bases, with 5 bases between the two germline ends. CDR1 is SGHVS and CDR2 is FNYEAQ in the germline V gene. The CDR3 contains 13 residues. The CDR3 DNA is TGTGCCAGCAGCTTAGGGGCAAACACTGAAGCTTTCTTT. Its translation: CASSLGANTEAFF.

In DNA, the CDR3 is TGTGCCAGCAGCCCCACTTCCGGGACAGATGAGCAGTACTTC. Its translation is CASSPTSGTDEQYF. The genes are TRBV14 and TRBJ2-7, with TRBD1 identical over 7 bases. The CDR3 contains 14 residues. V lost 4 bases to trimming and J lost 7 bases; unmatched junction nucleotides: 10. CDR1 and CDR2 (germline): SGHDN, FVKESK.

This clone has a single count. The V and J genes are TRBV27 and TRBJ2-7; the D is unclear. The germline gives CDR1 MNHEY, CDR2 SMNVEV (reference sequence). The CDR3 is 15 residues long. Trimming pared 4 bases from V and 6 bases from J, leaving 19 bases between. CDR3 protein: CASSYRTPNPSEQYF. The DNA for the CDR3 is TGTGCCAGCAGTTATCGGACCCCCAATCCCTCCGAGCAGTACTTC.